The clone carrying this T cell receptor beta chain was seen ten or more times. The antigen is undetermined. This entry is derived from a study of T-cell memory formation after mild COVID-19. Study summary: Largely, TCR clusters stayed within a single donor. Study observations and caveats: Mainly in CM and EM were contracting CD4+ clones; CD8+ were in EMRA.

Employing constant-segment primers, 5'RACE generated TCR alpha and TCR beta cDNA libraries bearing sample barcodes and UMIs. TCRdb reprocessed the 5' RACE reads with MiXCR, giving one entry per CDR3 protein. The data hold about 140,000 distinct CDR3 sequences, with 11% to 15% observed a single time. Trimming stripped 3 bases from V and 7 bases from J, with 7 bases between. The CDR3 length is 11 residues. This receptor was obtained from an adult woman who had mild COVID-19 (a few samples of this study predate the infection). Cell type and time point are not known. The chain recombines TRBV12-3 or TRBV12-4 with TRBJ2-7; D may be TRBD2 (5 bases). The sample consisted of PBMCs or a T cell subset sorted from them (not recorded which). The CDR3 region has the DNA TGTGCCAGCAGTTTTCCGGGGGAGCAGTACTTC. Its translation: CASSFPGEQYF.